This section outlines one T cell receptor (beta chain) sequence together with its context. The data are from a study of blood T cell repertoires in COVID-19. Germline trimming cut 6 bases from V and 5 bases from J; bases unmatched to any gene: 9. This CDR3 contains 14 residues. CDR1 is SGHTA and CDR2 is FQGNSA in the germline V gene. Assay: immunoSEQ multiplex PCR; the TCRdb copy retains only in-frame clones and omits some. The data hold 90,000 to 120,000 clones, with approximately 88% observed a single time. This TCR derives from a human donor in a cohort sampled during active COVID-19. The sequenced material came from peripheral blood. The V call is TRBV7-2, the J call TRBJ2-7; TRBD2 matches at 8 bases. The CDR3 DNA sequence: TGTGCCAGCAGTCTTGGACTAGCCCGCAACGAGCAGTACGTC. Its protein product is CASSLGLARNEQYV.